This passage covers 32 T cell receptor beta chains from one sample sequenced in a study of shared clonotypes between healthy human individuals. Naive CD8 cells lacked CD45RO and underwent positive selection for CCR7, leaving out terminally differentiated effector memory CD45RA+ cells. Here immunoSEQ multiplex PCR was the method, and the copy in TCRdb shows in-frame clones only, minus some. This repertoire shows about 2,100,000 clones, about 93% found once; its top ten account for about 1.8%. Sequencing was carried out using naive CD8+ T cells from PBMCs. The receptors were gathered from a man younger than 30 in good health. Some clones in this sample may be carry-over from other donors' samples.

The rearrangement uses TRBV27 and TRBJ2-7, with 14 bases that match TRBD2. V lost 5 bases and J lost 0; bases outside the gene matches: 9. This CDR3 is built from 18 residues. Germline V gene data show CDR1 as MNHEY and CDR2 as SMNVEV (reference sequence). The CDR3 DNA follows: TGTGCCAGCAGTCCTACTAGGACTAGCGGGAGGAGCTCCTACGAGCAGTACTTC. Encoded protein: CASSPTRTSGRSSYEQYF.

J is TRBJ2-5 and V is TRBV27; 12 bases match TRBD2. The germline CDR1 and CDR2 sequences are MNHEY and SMNVEV (reference sequence). Unmatched junction bases numbered 5, after V lost 4 bases and J lost 5 bases. There are 15 residues in the CDR3. The CDR3 sequence is CASSSRTSGIETQYF. In nucleotides, the CDR3 is TGTGCCAGCAGTTCTCGGACTAGCGGGATTGAGACCCAGTACTTC.

The chain carries TRBV2 and TRBJ2-2; 7 nucleotides match TRBD1. With 8 bases clipped from V and 5 bases from J, the junction kept 26 bases outside the gene matches. This CDR3 has 20 residues. The germline CDR1 and CDR2 sequences are SNHLY and FYNNEI. As DNA, the CDR3 is TGTGCCAGCCTCCGGGTCCCGGGACAGTCCGAATCGGGTGGGACCGGGGAGCTGTTTTTT. Residues: CASLRVPGQSESGGTGELFF.

The rearrangement joins TRBV27 to TRBJ2-3, with TRBD2 identical over 13 bases. The germline V gene encodes CDR1 MNHEY and CDR2 SMNVEV (reference sequence). CDR3 length: 18 residues. The V gene end was trimmed by 6 bases and the J gene end by 5 bases; junction bases not matched to a gene: 14. The CDR3 DNA reads TGTGCCAGCAGCAAGATAGGACTAGCGGGAGTCAGGGAAGATACGCAGTATTTT. It is translated as CASSKIGLAGVREDTQYF.

Comments on this clone: Other DNA sequences within the sample encode an identical CDR3. The V call is TRBV5-8, the J call TRBJ2-5; 8 nucleotides line up with TRBD1. In germline, CDR1 is SGHTS, CDR2 YDEGEE. The CDR3 covers 13 residues. V gave up 2 bases and J gave up 3 bases; unmatched junction bases: 0. CDR3 nucleotide sequence: TGTGCCAGCAGCTTACAGGGGGAAGAGACCCAGTACTTC. This gives the protein CASSLQGEETQYF.

The rearrangement links TRBV28 to TRBJ2-2; D perhaps matches TRBD2 (6 bases). CDR3 size: 15 residues. The germline gives CDR1 MDHEN, CDR2 SYDVKM. The V end was cut by 5 bases, the J end by 1 base, with 11 bases between. The CDR3: CASSPRELNTGELFF. The CDR3 DNA reads TGTGCCAGCAGTCCCCGGGAGTTGAACACCGGGGAGCTGTTTTTT.

The chain links TRBV6-1 to TRBJ2-1; perhaps TRBD2 as D (6 bases). This CDR3 comprises 12 residues. Trimming stripped 3 bases from V and 8 bases from J, with 8 bases between. Germline V gene lookup returns CDR1 MNHNS and CDR2 SASEGT. The CDR3 reads CASSEWGDEQFF. The CDR3 DNA is TGTGCCAGCAGTGAGTGGGGGGATGAGCAGTTCTTC.

The V and J genes are TRBV7-9 and TRBJ2-5, with 10 bases fitting TRBD1. The CDR3 has 15 residues. CDR1 is SEHNR and CDR2 is FQNEAQ in the germline V gene (reference sequence). The V gene end was trimmed by 5 bases and the J gene end by 1 base; junction bases not matched to a gene: 4. CDR3 sequence (DNA): TGTGCCAGCAGCCCGACAGGGGGCGGCCAAGAGACCCAGTACTTC. Amino acid sequence: CASSPTGGGQETQYF.

V is TRBV5-1 and J is TRBJ2-7, with a tentative D call TRBD1 (6 bases). V lost 3 bases and J lost 4, with 26 bases in between. Germline V gene lookup returns CDR1 SGHRS and CDR2 YFSETQ. This CDR3 comprises 18 residues. The CDR3 loop is CASSSGLAGAPRTYEQYF. CDR3 in DNA: TGCGCCAGCAGCTCTGGCTTAGCAGGGGCGCCCAGAACTTACGAGCAGTACTTC.

The chain uses TRBV9 and TRBJ1-2; a weak D match, TRBD1 (6 bases). The CDR3 runs to 15 residues. Germline V gene data show CDR1 as SGDLS and CDR2 as YYNGEE. V shed 4 bases and J shed 4 bases, with 17 bases lying between them. CDR3 nucleotides: TGTGCCAGCAGCCCCAGGTGGGGGGCCAGCTATGGCTACACCTTC. Translating gives CASSPRWGASYGYTF. Supplemented by reference TRBV9 and TRBJ1-2, the full variable domain reads DSGVTQTPKHLITATGQRVTLRCSPRSGDLSVYWYQQSLDQGLQFLIQYYNGEERAKGNILERFSAQQFPDLHSELNLSSLELGDSALYFCASSPRWGASYGYTFGSGTRLTVV.

The chain employs TRBV27 and TRBJ1-1; D is uncertain. Germline CDR1 MNHEY, CDR2 SMNVEV (reference sequence). The CDR3 spans 14 residues. V shed 3 bases and J shed 5 bases, with 13 bases lying between them. The CDR3: CASSFLGFGTEAFF. The CDR3 coding sequence is TGTGCCAGCAGTTTCCTCGGCTTCGGAACTGAAGCTTTCTTT.

The J gene is TRBJ2-7, the V gene TRBV7-9; 8 nucleotides agree with TRBD2. V lost 4 bases to trimming and J lost 11 bases; unmatched junction nucleotides: 4. CDR1 and CDR2 (germline): SEHNR, FQNEAQ (reference sequence). The CDR3 loop spans 11 amino acids. CDR3 sequence (DNA): TGTGCCAGCAGCTCGGGACTAGAGGAGTACTTC. This codes for CASSSGLEEYF.

V usage is TRBV28 and J usage is TRBJ2-4; the D is unclear. This CDR3 contains 16 residues. V lost 6 bases and J lost 0, with 15 bases in between. CDR1 is MDHEN and CDR2 is SYDVKM in the germline V gene. The DNA of the CDR3 is TGTGCCAGCAGCACCTGGAAACAGCTAGCCAAAAACATTCAGTACTTC. It encodes CASSTWKQLAKNIQYF.

This clone appeared once. Different DNA sequences within this sample yield the same CDR3. J is TRBJ2-7 and V is TRBV7-9; no definite D call. The CDR3 consists of 13 residues. CDR1 and CDR2 from the germline V gene are SEHNR and FQNEAQ (reference sequence). V lost 5 bases, J lost 0 bases, and 8 bases lay in between. The CDR3 sequence is CASSHGSSYEQYF. The DNA of the CDR3 is TGTGCCAGCAGCCACGGCAGCTCCTACGAGCAGTACTTC.

As concerns this clone: The sample contains more than one DNA sequence encoding this CDR3. The chain couples TRBV27 to TRBJ2-7; 11 bases line up with TRBD2. V gave up 6 bases and J gave up 4 bases; unmatched junction bases: 8. There are 15 residues in the CDR3. From germline, CDR1 is MNHEY and CDR2 SMNVEV (reference sequence). The CDR3 DNA is TGTGCCAGCAGCTCCGGGACTAGCGGTACTTACGAGCAGTACTTC. It codes for CASSSGTSGTYEQYF.

The rearrangement joins TRBV5-6 to TRBJ2-2, with D possibly being TRBD1 or TRBD2 (5 bases each). This CDR3 region has 16 residues. Germline CDR1 reads SGHDT; CDR2 reads YYEEEE. V lost 4 bases and J 0 bases, leaving 13 bases between the germline ends. CDR3 region: CASSPGALPNTGELFF. The DNA of the CDR3 is TGTGCCAGCAGCCCCGGGGCCCTACCGAACACCGGGGAGCTGTTTTTT.

The V call is TRBV9, the J call TRBJ2-7; TRBD1 matches at 7 bases. Germline trimming cut 0 bases from V and 1 base from J; bases unmatched to any gene: 7. The CDR3 consists of 16 residues. Looked up from germline, CDR1 is SGDLS and CDR2 is YYNGEE. CDR3 sequence: CASSVGARGMSYEQYF. CDR3 nucleotides: TGTGCCAGCAGCGTAGGTGCCAGGGGGATGTCCTACGAGCAGTACTTC.

The rearrangement joins TRBV11-2 to TRBJ2-5; possible D gene TRBD1, 5 bases. Looked up from germline, CDR1 is SGHAT and CDR2 is FQNNGV. The V end lost 6 bases, the J end lost 2 bases, and 10 bases lay between the germline ends. CDR3 length equals 13 residues. The CDR3 coding sequence is TGTGCCAGCAGGACGTACAGGCAAGAGACCCAGTACTTC. As protein: CASRTYRQETQYF.

The genes are TRBV14 and TRBJ2-7; tentative D call: TRBD1 (5 bases). Trimming took 2 bases from V and 6 from J, leaving 8 bases between them. From germline, CDR1 is SGHDN and CDR2 FVKESK. CDR3 length equals 12 residues. The CDR3 DNA follows: TGTGCCAGCAGCCAACAGGGAACCGAGCAGTACTTC. This gives the protein CASSQQGTEQYF.

This chain uses TRBV9 with TRBJ1-2; D call uncertain. The CDR3 runs 19 residues. Trimming cost V 4 bases and J 3 bases, with 28 bases left between them. Germline loops: CDR1 SGDLS, CDR2 YYNGEE. CDR3: CASSSESFLLQLPYYGYTF. CDR3 coding DNA: TGTGCCAGCAGCTCCGAGAGCTTCCTCCTACAGCTTCCCTACTATGGCTACACCTTC.

The chain joins TRBV16 to TRBJ2-7, with 8 bases lining up with TRBD2. Germline V lookup: CDR1 KGHSY, CDR2 FQNENV. The CDR3 loop spans 14 amino acids. Trimming took 2 bases from V and 1 from J; bases not matched to a gene: 1. CDR3 DNA: TGTGCCAGCAGCCAAGCGGGAGGATCCTACGAGCAGTACTTC. This gives the protein CASSQAGGSYEQYF.

V and J are TRBV7-9 and TRBJ2-5; 7 nucleotides line up with TRBD1. This CDR3 has 18 residues. The germline CDR1 and CDR2 sequences are SEHNR and FQNEAQ (reference sequence). Trimming took 2 bases from V and 5 from J; bases not matched to a gene: 17. CDR3 coding DNA: TGTGCCAGCAGCTTATTGATGCAAACAGGGGTTTTGGACGAGACCCAGTACTTC. Its protein is CASSLLMQTGVLDETQYF.

The CDR3 is CASSLRTGQDEAFF. The CDR3 DNA is TGTGCCAGCAGTTTGAGGACAGGGCAGGATGAAGCTTTCTTT. The chain employs TRBV28 and TRBJ1-1, with 8 bases fitting TRBD1. The germline V gene encodes CDR1 MDHEN and CDR2 SYDVKM. V dropped 3 bases and J dropped 7; count of bases not matched to a gene: 7. The CDR3 has 14 residues.

This chain links TRBV11-2 with TRBJ2-7, with D possibly matching TRBD1 (7 bases). CDR3 length: 17 residues. The germline V and J ends were trimmed by 2 bases and 2 bases, with 19 bases remaining between them. The germline CDR1 and CDR2 sequences are SGHAT and FQNNGV. CDR3 loop: CASSLNWGRGDAYEQYF. The CDR3, as DNA: TGTGCCAGCAGCTTAAATTGGGGCAGGGGGGACGCCTACGAGCAGTACTTC.

With respect to this clone: The sample holds other DNA sequences that translate to the same CDR3. The chain joins TRBV9 to TRBJ2-3; 9 bases are a match to TRBD2. The CDR3 sequence is 15 residues long. V gave up 0 bases and J gave up 1 base; unmatched junction bases: 0. The germline gives CDR1 SGDLS, CDR2 YYNGEE. The CDR3 DNA follows: TGTGCCAGCAGCGTAGTAGCGGGAGGCACAGATACGCAGTATTTT. This sequence encodes CASSVVAGGTDTQYF.

The gene calls are TRBV28 and TRBJ2-3, with a weak D call TRBD2 (6 bases). Trimming took off 8 bases at V and 4 bases at J, with 25 bases between the two ends. This CDR3 comprises 17 residues. Germline CDR1 MDHEN, CDR2 SYDVKM. The CDR3 DNA follows: TGTGCCAGCTGGACGCCGGCTGAGACTAGGTTTCCAGATACGCAGTATTTT. It translates to CASWTPAETRFPDTQYF. The full variable domain, in which reference TRBV28 and TRBJ2-3 provide the parts outside the CDR3, is DVKVTQSSRYLVKRTGEKVFLECVQDMDHENMFWYRQDPGLGLRLIYFSYDVKMKEKGDIPEGYSVSREKKERFSLILESASTNQTSMYLCASWTPAETRFPDTQYFGPGTRLTVL.

This sequence joins TRBV29-1 and TRBJ2-7; 8 bases line up with TRBD2. V shed 6 bases and J 3 bases; nucleotides not matched to a gene: 10. In germline, CDR1 is SQVTM, CDR2 ANQGSEA. This CDR3 contains 14 residues. The CDR3 reads CSVEGLAGYYEQYF. The CDR3 nucleotides are TGCAGCGTCGAGGGATTAGCGGGGTACTACGAGCAGTACTTC.

The gene calls are TRBV9 and TRBJ2-5; D call uncertain. Germline CDR1 reads SGDLS; CDR2 reads YYNGEE. This CDR3 region has 15 residues. Trimming stripped 3 bases from V and 4 bases from J, with 16 bases between. This chain's CDR3 is CASSALAGAGETQYF. The CDR3 DNA reads as TGTGCCAGCAGCGCCCTTGCTGGAGCCGGAGAGACCCAGTACTTC.

The J gene is TRBJ2-2, the V gene TRBV25-1, with TRBD1 as a possible D gene (5 bases). Per the germline V gene, CDR1 is MGHDK and CDR2 is SYGVNS. V was pared by 7 bases and J by 0 bases, with 9 bases between. The CDR3 spans 14 residues. CDR3 coding DNA: TGTGCCAGCACTTCCAGGGCGAACACCGGGGAGCTGTTTTTT. It encodes CASTSRANTGELFF.

The chain carries TRBV19 and TRBJ2-1; 9 bases map to TRBD2. CDR1 is LNHDA and CDR2 is SQIVND in the germline V gene (reference sequence). The CDR3 has 14 residues. Losses at the gene ends were 7 bases for V and 9 bases for J; bases not matched to a gene: 10. CDR3 amino acids: CASTPPSGMGEQFF. CDR3 bases: TGTGCCAGTACCCCGCCTAGCGGGATGGGTGAGCAGTTCTTC.

The rearrangement joins TRBV6-1 to TRBJ2-1, with TRBD1 matching over 7 bases. Germline CDR1 is MNHNS and CDR2 is SASEGT. This CDR3 is built from 15 residues. The V segment lost 2 bases and the J segment 6 bases; nucleotides outside the gene matches: 7. The CDR3 coding sequence is TGTGCCAGCAGTGAAAGAGGGGGCGCGGGCAATGAGCAGTTCTTC. The encoded protein is CASSERGGAGNEQFF.

This chain links TRBV11-2 with TRBJ2-1; D possibly corresponds to TRBD1 (7 bases). The CDR3 is made up of 15 amino acids. Germline CDR1 SGHAT, CDR2 FQNNGV. Trimming removed 7 bases from V and 1 base from J, with 14 bases in between. The chain's CDR3 is CASTQSGGSYNEQFF. The CDR3 DNA follows: TGTGCCAGCACCCAGTCAGGGGGGTCCTACAATGAGCAGTTCTTC.